Below are 24 T cell receptor beta chains sequenced from a single sample in a study of OX40 agonist ivuxolimab in advanced cancers. Sequenced by immunoSEQ multiplex PCR; TCRdb stores in-frame clones only, minus some. Found here are roughly 86,000 clones, approximately 90% of them singletons; the top ten hold 0.95% to 1.2%. The material sequenced was CD4+ or CD8+ T cells sorted from blood, taken in a trial of the OX40 agonist ivuxolimab. These receptors were obtained from an adult with an advanced solid tumor such as melanoma, head and neck, liver or kidney cancer.

This chain uses TRBV11-2 with TRBJ2-7; D possibly corresponds to TRBD1 (5 bases). Between the trimmed V and J ends, which lost 5 bases and 7 bases, there was a span of 18 bases. Germline V lookup: CDR1 SGHAT, CDR2 FQNNGV. This CDR3 has 14 amino acids. The CDR3 DNA reads TGTGCCAGCAGCCTACCCAGGGTACGTATGGAGCAGTACTTC. Its translation: CASSLPRVRMEQYF.

The V call is TRBV28, the J call TRBJ2-2; no firm D call. V was cut by 11 bases and J by 8 bases, with 15 bases left in between. Germline V lookup: CDR1 MDHEN, CDR2 SYDVKM. The CDR3 runs to 12 residues. The CDR3 region is CALGEWGGELFF. The CDR3 DNA is TGTGCCCTGGGTGAATGGGGTGGGGAGCTGTTTTTT.

This chain links TRBV2 with TRBJ2-7; 9 bases map to TRBD2. Germline trimming cut 2 bases from V and 6 bases from J; bases unmatched to any gene: 8. Germline V gives CDR1 SNHLY, CDR2 FYNNEI. The CDR3 has 15 residues. The DNA of the CDR3 is TGTGCCAGCAGTGAAACTAGCGGGTTCCCTGGCGAGCAGTACTTC. Translating it yields CASSETSGFPGEQYF.

The chain links TRBV5-1 to TRBJ2-3; no reliable D call. The CDR3 length is 14 residues. Germline values: CDR1 SGHRS, CDR2 YFSETQ. Trimming shortened V by 2 bases and J by 2 bases, and 9 bases separated the two germline ends. CDR3 protein: CASSFSETTDTQYF. In DNA, the CDR3 is TGCGCCAGCAGCTTCTCGGAGACCACAGATACGCAGTATTTT.

This chain connects TRBV7-6 to TRBJ2-1, with D maybe TRBD2 (5 bases). The CDR3 covers 18 residues. V was clipped by 1 base and J by 0 bases, with 16 bases between them. Germline V lookup: CDR1 SGHVS, CDR2 FNYEAQ. CDR3 DNA sequence: TGTGCCAGCAGCTTAGACCGTCCGGGGTCGCGCTCCTACAATGAGCAGTTCTTC. Its protein product is CASSLDRPGSRSYNEQFF.

The chain uses TRBV5-1 and TRBJ1-2, with 9 bases that match TRBD1. Germline assignment: CDR1 SGHRS and CDR2 YFSETQ. The junction had 7 bases not matched to a gene; V was cut back by 6 bases and J by 4 bases. The CDR3 has 14 residues. The CDR3 region has the DNA TGCGCCAGCACGGGACAGGGAGGAGGCTATGGCTACACCTTC. It specifies CASTGQGGGYGYTF.

This clone was counted a single time. This chain connects TRBV30 to TRBJ2-3; the match to TRBD2 covers 8 bases. The CDR3 loop spans 13 amino acids. Germline CDR1 is GTSNPN and CDR2 is SVGIG (reference sequence). V was clipped by 4 bases and J by 5 bases; unmatched bases: 5. The CDR3 DNA reads TGTGCCTGGAATAGCGGGGTGGGAGATACGCAGTATTTT. This translates into CAWNSGVGDTQYF. The full variable domain, its missing parts supplied by reference TRBV30 and TRBJ2-3, is SQTIHQWPATLVQPVGSPLSLECTVEGTSNPNLYWYRQAAGRGLQLLFYSVGIGQISSEVPQNLSASRPQDRQFILSSKKLLLSDSGFYLCAWNSGVGDTQYFGPGTRLTVL.

This rearrangement joins TRBV19 to TRBJ2-1; 15 bases map to TRBD2. Germline V gives CDR1 LNHDA, CDR2 SQIVND (reference sequence). The CDR3 length is 17 residues. Unmatched junction bases numbered 11, after V lost 5 bases and J lost 9 bases. The CDR3 DNA is TGTGCCAGTAGTCTCCCCGGGACTAGCGGGAGGTTCGGTGAGCAGTTCTTC. Protein: CASSLPGTSGRFGEQFF. The full variable domain, completed using reference TRBV19 and TRBJ2-1, is DGGITQSPKYLFRKEGQNVTLSCEQNLNHDAMYWYRQDPGQGLRLIYYSQIVNDFQKGDIAEGYSVSREKKESFPLTVTSAQKNPTAFYLCASSLPGTSGRFGEQFFGPGTRLTVL.

The chain joins TRBV4-2 to TRBJ1-6, with D possibly TRBD1 on 6 matching bases. V was shortened by 0 bases and J by 7 bases, with 10 bases between the two germline ends. The CDR3 is 15 residues long. Germline-derived CDR1 and CDR2 are LGHNA and YNFKEQ. In DNA form, the CDR3 reads TGTGCCAGCAGCCAAGAGAAAGGGGGGAATTCACCCCTCCACTTT. Protein sequence: CASSQEKGGNSPLHF.

CDR3 in DNA: TGTGCCAGCAGCGTCGATCCGGGACTAGCGGGACGGGAGCAGTACTTC. Its protein is CASSVDPGLAGREQYF. This sequence joins TRBV9 and TRBJ2-7, with 13 bases identical to TRBD2. Germline V gene data show CDR1 as SGDLS and CDR2 as YYNGEE. This CDR3 contains 16 residues. J lost 7 bases, V lost 2 bases, and 9 bases had no gene match.

This chain connects TRBV9 to TRBJ2-1; D unresolved. Between the trimmed V and J ends, which lost 2 bases and 1 base, there was a span of 16 bases. The CDR3 loop spans 17 amino acids. The germline gives CDR1 SGDLS, CDR2 YYNGEE. CDR3 residues: CASSVRPSRGSYNEQFF. For the CDR3, the DNA is TGTGCCAGCAGCGTTCGACCGAGTAGAGGTTCCTACAATGAGCAGTTCTTC.

This clone was seen only once. The chain is built from TRBV6-6 and TRBJ2-3, with TRBD2 matching 7 bases. This CDR3 is built from 16 residues. The V gene's germline CDR1 is MNHNY and CDR2 SVGAGI (reference sequence). J lost 4 bases, V lost 7 bases, and 14 bases had no gene match. CDR3 nucleotide sequence: TGTGCCAGCACCCATGGGGGGAGGGTTTACCCAGATACGCAGTATTTT. It is translated as CASTHGGRVYPDTQYF.

This clone was picked up one time. Other nucleotide sequences from this sample produce the same CDR3. J is TRBJ2-7 and V is TRBV30, with TRBD1 matching 10 bases. Trimming took 0 bases from V and 9 from J; bases not matched to a gene: 29. CDR1 and CDR2 (germline): GTSNPN, SVGIG (reference sequence). The CDR3 spans 21 residues. CDR3 protein: CAWSVLGGAGTGAWGASVQYF. CDR3 nucleotides: TGTGCCTGGAGTGTATTAGGAGGGGCTGGGACAGGGGCCTGGGGGGCTTCAGTGCAGTACTTC.

The chain employs TRBV10-1 and TRBJ1-2; 8 positions match TRBD1. From germline, CDR1 is WNHNN and CDR2 SYGVQD (reference sequence). V shed 6 bases, J shed 1 base, and the junction held 4 bases outside the gene matches. The CDR3 runs to 14 residues. The CDR3 region has the DNA TGCGCCAGCAGCCCCGGACAGGGTAACTATGGCTACACCTTC. It encodes CASSPGQGNYGYTF.

The chain carries TRBV5-1 and TRBJ1-2, with 9 nucleotides matching TRBD1. Trimming at V came to 3 bases and at J to 7 bases, leaving 7 bases not matched to a gene. CDR3 length: 14 residues. CDR1 is SGHRS and CDR2 is YFSETQ in the germline V gene. Written as DNA, the CDR3 is TGCGCCAGCAGCTCCGGACAGGGGTTAGCTGGCTACACCTTC. Protein sequence: CASSSGQGLAGYTF. The full variable domain, its missing parts supplied by reference TRBV5-1 and TRBJ1-2, is KAGVTQTPRYLIKTRGQQVTLSCSPISGHRSVSWYQQTPGQGLQFLFEYFSETQRNKGNFPGRFSGRQFSNSRSEMNVSTLELGDSALYLCASSSGQGLAGYTFGSGTRLTVV.

The chain links TRBV15 to TRBJ2-2, with D unresolved. Germline V gives CDR1 LNHNV, CDR2 YYDKDF (reference sequence). V was shortened by 0 bases and J by 6 bases, with 14 bases between the two germline ends. This CDR3 is 16 amino acids long. The CDR3 spells CATSRDLSSGAGELFF. The CDR3 DNA sequence: TGTGCCACCAGCAGAGATCTTTCAAGTGGGGCCGGGGAGCTGTTTTTT.

This chain connects TRBV10-1 to TRBJ2-2; 7 positions match TRBD1. Germline V CDR1 and CDR2: WNHNN, SYGVQD (reference sequence). This CDR3 contains 15 residues. V shed 6 bases, J shed 0 bases, and the junction held 4 bases outside the gene matches. The chain's CDR3 is CASSTGASNTGELFF. For the CDR3, the DNA is TGCGCCAGCAGCACAGGGGCCTCGAACACCGGGGAGCTGTTTTTT.

The rearrangement uses TRBV5-1 and TRBJ2-2; D unclear. Looked up from germline, CDR1 is SGHRS and CDR2 is YFSETQ. The V end was cut by 5 bases, the J end by 2 bases, with 19 bases between. The CDR3 has 17 amino acids. CDR3 protein: CASRPSVTDLNTGELFF. CDR3 bases: TGCGCCAGCAGACCTTCCGTAACGGACCTTAACACCGGGGAGCTGTTTTTT.

The genes are TRBV30 and TRBJ1-6, with D unclear. The length of the CDR3 is 13 residues. Germline V CDR1 and CDR2: GTSNPN, SVGIG (reference sequence). Between the trimmed V and J ends, which lost 8 bases and 0 bases, there was a span of 8 bases. CDR3 region: CAAGSSYNSPLHF. The CDR3 bases are TGTGCCGCCGGGAGCTCCTATAATTCACCCCTCCACTTT.

This chain connects TRBV30 to TRBJ1-5; D gene ambiguous. There are 16 residues in the CDR3. Germline CDR1 is GTSNPN and CDR2 is SVGIG (reference sequence). V was cut by 1 base and J by 1 base, with 14 bases left in between. In DNA form, the CDR3 reads TGTGCCTGGAGTGAAGGAGGATTTGGCAGCAATCAGCCCCAGCATTTT. Residues: CAWSEGGFGSNQPQHF.

The chain has TRBV14 and TRBJ1-1; tentatively, D is TRBD1 (5 bases). Germline V gene lookup returns CDR1 SGHDN and CDR2 FVKESK. V was cut by 4 bases and J by 4 bases, with 10 bases left in between. The CDR3 has 13 amino acids. The CDR3 bases are TGTGCCAGCAGCCTCATGACAGCCACTGAAGCTTTCTTT. It translates to CASSLMTATEAFF.

This clone was counted once. The chain carries TRBV5-1 and TRBJ2-1; D may correspond to TRBD1 or TRBD2 (7 bases each). The CDR3 length is 14 residues. Germline V CDR1 and CDR2: SGHRS, YFSETQ. V lost 0 bases and J lost 7, with 11 bases in between. The CDR3 loop reads CASSLGQGGNEQFF. The CDR3, as DNA: TGCGCCAGCAGCTTGGGACAGGGAGGGAATGAGCAGTTCTTC.

The chain couples TRBV18 to TRBJ2-2; the D gene could be TRBD1 or TRBD2 (5 bases each). From germline, CDR1 is KGHSH and CDR2 LQKENI. This CDR3 spans 14 amino acids. Trimming took off 2 bases at V and 7 bases at J, with 11 bases between the two ends. This chain's CDR3 is CASSPGGEVGELFF. CDR3 bases: TGTGCCAGCTCACCAGGGGGAGAAGTCGGGGAGCTGTTTTTT.

The chain combines TRBV27 with TRBJ2-7; D ambiguous. Germline V gene lookup returns CDR1 MNHEY and CDR2 SMNVEV (reference sequence). The length of the CDR3 is 13 residues. Trimming took off 3 bases at V and 2 bases at J, with 8 bases between the two ends. CDR3 coding DNA: TGTGCCAGCAGTTTGGCAGGTACCTACGAGCAGTACTTC. This translates into CASSLAGTYEQYF.